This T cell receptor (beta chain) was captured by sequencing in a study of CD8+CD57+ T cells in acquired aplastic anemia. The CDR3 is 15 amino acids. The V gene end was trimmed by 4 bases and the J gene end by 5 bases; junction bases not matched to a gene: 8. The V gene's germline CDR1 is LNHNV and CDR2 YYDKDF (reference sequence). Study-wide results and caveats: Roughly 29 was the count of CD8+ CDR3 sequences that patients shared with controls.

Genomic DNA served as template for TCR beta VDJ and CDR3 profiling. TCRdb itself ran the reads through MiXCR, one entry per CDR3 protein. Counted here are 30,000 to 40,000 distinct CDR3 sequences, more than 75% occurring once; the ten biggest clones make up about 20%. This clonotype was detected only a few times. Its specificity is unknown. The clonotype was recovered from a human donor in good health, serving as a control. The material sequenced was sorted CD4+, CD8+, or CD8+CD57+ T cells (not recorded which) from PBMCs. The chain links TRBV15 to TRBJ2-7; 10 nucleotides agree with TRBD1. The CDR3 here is CATSIPGTGANEQYF. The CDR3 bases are TGTGCCACCAGCATCCCCGGGACAGGGGCCAACGAGCAGTACTTC.